The next 15 T cell receptor beta chains were all read from a single sample in a study of cytomegalovirus exposure and HLA in healthy donors. PCR primers comprised 60 Vbeta and 13 Jbeta primers. Generated by immunoSEQ multiplex PCR, the TCRdb table keeps only in-frame clones and is missing some. Among some 110,000 clones listed, approximately 72% were seen once. Material for sequencing was PBMCs. These receptors all stem from a man aged 25-40 years in good health and CMV-seronegative.

The chain recombines TRBV6-5 with TRBJ1-2; 7 bases map to TRBD1. V lost 5 bases to trimming and J lost 8 bases; unmatched junction nucleotides: 8. CDR3 size: 13 residues. CDR1 and CDR2 (germline): MNHEY, SVGAGI. In DNA, the CDR3 is TGTGCCAGCAGTATAGGACAGGCTAGGGGCTACACCTTC. This codes for CASSIGQARGYTF.

This rearrangement joins TRBV28 to TRBJ2-1; D remains unclear. V was trimmed by 2 bases and J by 1 base, leaving 6 bases between them. Germline-derived CDR1 and CDR2 are MDHEN and SYDVKM. CDR3 length: 14 amino acids. The CDR3 nucleotides are TGTGCCAGCAGTTTACTAGGATCCTACAATGAGCAGTTCTTC. This sequence encodes CASSLLGSYNEQFF.

Only one count was recorded for this clone. This chain links TRBV6-1 with TRBJ1-2, with a tentative D call TRBD1 (5 bases). Germline CDR1 and CDR2: MNHNS and SASEGT. CDR3 size: 13 residues. Between the trimmed V and J ends, which lost 4 bases and 1 base, there was a span of 7 bases. In DNA, the CDR3 is TGTGCCAGCAGTGCTGACAGTAACTATGGCTACACCTTC. It yields the protein CASSADSNYGYTF.

This rearrangement joins TRBV28 to TRBJ2-7; TRBD2 matches 9 bases. Germline CDR1 MDHEN, CDR2 SYDVKM. CDR3 length: 11 amino acids. CDR3 loop: CVASGAYEQYF. The CDR3, as DNA: TGTGTAGCTAGCGGGGCATACGAGCAGTACTTC.

This clone was observed a handful of times. V and J are TRBV2 and TRBJ1-1; no firm D call. The CDR3 loop spans 13 amino acids. CDR1 and CDR2 (germline): SNHLY, FYNNEI. Deletions cut 3 bases from V and 0 bases from J, with 5 bases between. The CDR3 is CASSEEMNTEAFF. CDR3 nucleotides: TGTGCCAGCAGTGAGGAGATGAACACTGAAGCTTTCTTT.

The chain carries TRBV10-2 and TRBJ2-7, with D unresolved. CDR3 size: 14 residues. The germline CDR1 and CDR2 sequences are WSHSY and SAAADI. The V and J ends lost 10 bases and 0 bases respectively, with 16 bases between them. In DNA, the CDR3 is TGCGCCACCGGCCCGCTAGAGAACTCCTACGAGCAGTACTTC. Its protein product is CATGPLENSYEQYF.

The rearrangement links TRBV19 to TRBJ1-1; D may be TRBD1 (6 bases). Germline-derived CDR1 and CDR2 are LNHDA and SQIVND (reference sequence). With 6 bases removed from V and 7 bases from J, the gap between germline ends came to 27 bases. The CDR3 runs to 17 residues. CDR3 loop: CASRASLVSGGQGEAFF. In DNA, the CDR3 is TGTGCCAGTAGGGCCTCCCTGGTTAGCGGGGGGCAGGGTGAAGCTTTCTTT.

The rearrangement uses TRBV5-1 and TRBJ2-5; 8 nucleotides line up with TRBD1. The V gene end was trimmed by 4 bases and the J gene end by 4 bases; junction bases not matched to a gene: 6. This CDR3 has 14 residues. From germline, CDR1 is SGHRS and CDR2 YFSETQ. The CDR3 DNA follows: TGCGCCAGCAGCGACGGACAGGGTGGAGAGACCCAGTACTTC. Its translation is CASSDGQGGETQYF.

The chain uses TRBV5-1 and TRBJ1-4, with TRBD1 as a possible D gene (5 bases). This CDR3 has 16 residues. Trimming took 2 bases from V and 4 from J, leaving 15 bases between them. Germline CDR1 reads SGHRS; CDR2 reads YFSETQ. Written as DNA, the CDR3 is TGCGCCAGCAGCTTTCAGGGCAGGGCCGATAATGAAAAACTGTTTTTT. It encodes CASSFQGRADNEKLFF.

The V and J genes are TRBV11-2 and TRBJ2-5; 10 positions agree with TRBD1. With 4 bases clipped from V and 5 bases from J, the junction kept 4 bases outside the gene matches. Germline CDR1 and CDR2: SGHAT and FQNNGV. The CDR3 sequence is 14 residues long. CDR3 nucleotide sequence: TGTGCCAGCAGCTCACGGACAGGGGGGGAGACCCAGTACTTC. Protein sequence: CASSSRTGGETQYF.

The chain has TRBV19 and TRBJ1-4, with D perhaps TRBD1 (6 bases). The CDR3 is 17 residues long. Trimming cost V 8 bases and J 4 bases, with 23 bases left between them. Germline V gene lookup returns CDR1 LNHDA and CDR2 SQIVND (reference sequence). CDR3 nucleotide sequence: TGTGCCAGTGGGGAACAGGGCAACTTAGCTGGTAATGAAAAACTGTTTTTT. Amino acids: CASGEQGNLAGNEKLFF.

The gene calls are TRBV19 and TRBJ2-7, with a weak D call TRBD1 (5 bases). Trimming pared 5 bases from V and 2 bases from J, leaving 13 bases between. The CDR3 sequence is 14 residues long. Germline V gene lookup returns CDR1 LNHDA and CDR2 SQIVND (reference sequence). The CDR3: CASSLFMGPYEQYF. CDR3 DNA sequence: TGTGCCAGTAGTTTATTCATGGGGCCCTACGAGCAGTACTTC.

The chain employs TRBV7-9 and TRBJ2-7, with D possibly matching TRBD1 (6 bases). The CDR3 length is 12 residues. Germline V CDR1 and CDR2: SEHNR, FQNEAQ (reference sequence). Deletions cut 3 bases from V and 6 bases from J, with 9 bases between. The CDR3 bases are TGTGCCAGCAGCTTTCCAGGGGCCGAGCAGTACTTC. It translates to CASSFPGAEQYF. The complete variable domain, with remaining parts taken from reference TRBV7-9 and TRBJ2-7, reads DTGVSQNPRHKITKRGQNVTFRCDPISEHNRLYWYRQTLGQGPEFLTYFQNEAQLEKSRLLSDRFSAERPKGSFSTLEIQRTEQGDSAMYLCASSFPGAEQYFGPGTRLTVT.

The chain has TRBV6-5 and TRBJ2-2; D might be TRBD1 (6 bases). V was pared by 6 bases and J by 12 bases, with 11 bases between. The CDR3 is made up of 11 amino acids. Germline V gene data show CDR1 as MNHEY and CDR2 as SVGAGI. The CDR3 region is CASRGAWKLFF. The CDR3 nucleotides read TGTGCCAGCAGGGGGGCGTGGAAGCTGTTTTTT.

The rearrangement uses TRBV7-6 and TRBJ2-1; the match to TRBD2 covers 7 bases. This CDR3 spans 14 amino acids. Per germline, CDR1 SGHVS and CDR2 FNYEAQ. V dropped 2 bases and J dropped 2; count of bases not matched to a gene: 0. CDR3 coding DNA: TGTGCCAGCAGCTTACTAGCGGCCTACAATGAGCAGTTCTTC. The encoded protein is CASSLLAAYNEQFF.